A selection of T cell receptor beta chains follows, all from one sample in a study of cytotoxic CD8 clonotypes in ibrutinib-treated CLL. The repertoire was sequenced with immunoSEQ multiplex PCR; TCRdb's copy has only in-frame clones and lacks some. This repertoire shows some 130,000 clones, 80% to 90% found once; its top ten account for roughly 2%. Sequencing used PBMCs, obtained after 24 months of ibrutinib treatment. The receptors here all came from a human donor with chronic lymphocytic leukemia. Both conserved end residues are part of each CDR3. D genes are given only for firm matches. For some rows the clone size is stated as once, few or many, or as a class when expanded; others skip it.

j_call,clone_size,d_call,v_call,cdr3_nt,cdr3_aa
TRBJ1-1,NA,TRBD1,TRBV19,TGTGCCAGTAGTCTAAAACCGGGACAGTTGACATATAGGAACACTGAAGCTTTCTTT,CASSLKPGQLTYRNTEAFF
TRBJ2-7,NA,TRBD1,TRBV7-2,TGTGCCAGCAGCTTGGGACAGGGAGCCTACGAGCAGTACTTC,CASSLGQGAYEQYF
TRBJ1-6,NA,TRBD1,TRBV7-9,TGTGCCAGCAGCTTAGCGTCGCAGGGGGCCAGGTCACCCCTCCACTTT,CASSLASQGARSPLHF
TRBJ1-2,few,NA,TRBV7-2,TGTGCCAGCAGCTACCTACAGGGAGCGGGCGGCTACACCTTC,CASSYLQGAGGYTF
TRBJ1-1,NA,NA,TRBV5-4,TGTGCCAGCAGCTCTCCGAGGAACACTGAAGCTTTCTTT,CASSSPRNTEAFF
TRBJ2-7,NA,TRBD1,TRBV28,TGTGCCAGCAGTTTAGCAGGGGGTCTTCTCTCCTACGAGCAGTACTTC,CASSLAGGLLSYEQYF
TRBJ1-2,NA,NA,TRBV28,TGTGCCAGCAGCCAGACCATCTATGGCTACACCTTC,CASSQTIYGYTF
TRBJ2-5,NA,NA,TRBV5-1,TGCGCCAGCAGCTTGGTGGTTTCGGAGACCCAGTACTTC,CASSLVVSETQYF
TRBJ2-1,NA,NA,TRBV4-3,TGCGCCAGCAGCCAAAGGTGGGACTCCTACAATGAGCAGTTCTTC,CASSQRWDSYNEQFF
TRBJ2-3,NA,NA,TRBV5-1,TGCGCCAGCAGCTTGGCCAAGGGTACTAGCACAGATACGCAGTATTTT,CASSLAKGTSTDTQYF
TRBJ2-7,NA,TRBD1,TRBV18,TGTGCCAGCTCACCGTACCGGGACAGGGGCTACGAGCAGTACTTC,CASSPYRDRGYEQYF
TRBJ1-6,NA,TRBD1,TRBV5-1,TGCGCCAGCAGCTTGGAGAGGGACAGGGGTTCACCCCTCCACTTT,CASSLERDRGSPLHF
TRBJ2-1,NA,NA,TRBV7-2,TGTGCCAGCAGCTTAGGCGTTGGCGCGATCTTC,CASSLGVGAIF
TRBJ1-3,NA,NA,TRBV18,TGTGCCAGCTCACCCGGGGGCTCGGCTGGAAACACCATATATTTT,CASSPGGSAGNTIYF
TRBJ1-2,NA,NA,TRBV30,TGTGCCTGGAGGAAGGGACGGGAAGCCTATGGCTACACCTTC,CAWRKGREAYGYTF
TRBJ2-2,NA,TRBD2,TRBV2,TGTGCCAGCATGGAGGGCCTAGCGGGATTTAGCGGGGAGCTGTTTTTT,CASMEGLAGFSGELFF
TRBJ2-1,NA,TRBD2,TRBV2,TGTGCCAGCGGATACGGGGAGGGAACAGCGGGTTACAATGAGCAGTTCTTC,CASGYGEGTAGYNEQFF
TRBJ2-7,NA,NA,TRBV30,TGTGCCTGGAGGCCAATGGCAGGGGCATGGTACGAGCAGTACTTC,CAWRPMAGAWYEQYF
TRBJ1-1,once,NA,TRBV4-1,TGCGCCAGCAGCCGAAAGAGGGGAGGGGTATCCACTGAAGCTTTCTTT,CASSRKRGGVSTEAFF
TRBJ2-2,NA,TRBD2,TRBV4-2,TGTGCCAGCAGCCAAGAAGCGGGACTAGCGGGAAAGACCGGGGAGCTGTTTTTT,CASSQEAGLAGKTGELFF
TRBJ1-6,NA,TRBD1,TRBV7-2,TGTGCCAGCAGCTTATGGACAGGGATTGATTCACCCCTCCACTTT,CASSLWTGIDSPLHF
TRBJ2-2,NA,NA,TRBV6-5,TGTGCCAGCAGTTCGTTGGCAGGCCAAGCCGGGGAGCTGTTTTTT,CASSSLAGQAGELFF
TRBJ1-2,once,NA,TRBV7-2,TGTGCCAGCAGCTTAGAAGGGGCTATCGTCCCACCTCAACCCTACACCTTC,CASSLEGAIVPPQPYTF
TRBJ1-3,NA,NA,TRBV5-1,TGCGCCAGCAGCTTGGAAACAGGAGACTCTGGAAACACCATATATTTT,CASSLETGDSGNTIYF
TRBJ2-7,NA,NA,TRBV5-6,TGTGCCAGCAGCTTGAGCACAGGCCGCACATTCTACGAGCAGTACTTC,CASSLSTGRTFYEQYF
TRBJ2-7,few,TRBD1,TRBV6-6,TGTGCCAGCAGTTACTCCGGGACAGGGCTCTACGAGCAGTACTTC,CASSYSGTGLYEQYF
TRBJ1-4,NA,NA,TRBV4-1,TGCGCCAGCAGCCATGATAACCGGGACTTTGGCTTT,CASSHDNRDFGF
TRBJ2-4,NA,NA,TRBV28,TGTGCCAGCAGGGTTAAAGGGGCCAAAAACATTCAGTACTTC,CASRVKGAKNIQYF
TRBJ2-7,NA,TRBD2,TRBV28,TGTGCCAGCAGTTTCGGGGGGTCCTACGAGCAGTACTTC,CASSFGGSYEQYF
TRBJ1-2,NA,TRBD1,TRBV28,TGTGCCAGCAGTTTATCGTCAGGGGGCAGATTTGGCTACACCTTC,CASSLSSGGRFGYTF
TRBJ1-2,few,NA,TRBV7-9,TGTGCCAGCAGCTTAGGCAACGAGAACTATGGCTACACCTTC,CASSLGNENYGYTF
TRBJ1-1,NA,NA,TRBV15,TGTGCCACCAGCAGAGTCGAGGGACGGGGCCCCACTGAAGCTTTCTTT,CATSRVEGRGPTEAFF
TRBJ1-3,NA,NA,TRBV28,TGTGCCAGCAGTACCCCGGAGGGAAACACCATATATTTT,CASSTPEGNTIYF
TRBJ2-7,few,NA,TRBV5-1,TGCGCCAGCCGCCCGGACGGTTTGGCCTACGAGCAGTACTTC,CASRPDGLAYEQYF
TRBJ2-4,NA,TRBD2,TRBV28,TGTGCCAGCAGTTTCCTCATATTAGGCGGGAGAGCCAAAAACATTCAGTACTTC,CASSFLILGGRAKNIQYF
TRBJ2-6,NA,NA,TRBV7-9,TGTGCCAGCAGCTTAGGTGGGAATAGGGCCAACGTCCTGACTTTC,CASSLGGNRANVLTF
TRBJ2-2,NA,TRBD1,TRBV30,TGTGCCTGGAGTGTAGGGGGCGAAAACGGGGAGCTGTTTTTT,CAWSVGGENGELFF
TRBJ1-4,NA,NA,TRBV28,TGTGCCAGCAGTCAGTACAGGGCAGGCGATGAAAAACTGTTTTTT,CASSQYRAGDEKLFF
TRBJ2-3,NA,TRBD1,TRBV28,TGTGCCAGCAGTTTAGTCGACAGGGTGGGGGTATTT,CASSLVDRVGVF
TRBJ2-3,NA,NA,TRBV29-1,TGCAGCGTTAGCGGAACTAGCACAGATACGCAGTATTTT,CSVSGTSTDTQYF
TRBJ2-1,NA,NA,TRBV7-3,TGTGCCAGCAGCCCATCAATAGACAGGAGGGGAGTTACTGAGCAGTTCTTC,CASSPSIDRRGVTEQFF
TRBJ1-1,NA,NA,TRBV7-8,TGTGCCAGCAGCACACAGATGAACACTGAAGCTTTCTTT,CASSTQMNTEAFF
TRBJ1-1,once,TRBD1,TRBV18,TGTGCCAGCTCACCCCTACAGGGGACGGAAGCTTTCTTT,CASSPLQGTEAFF
TRBJ2-1,NA,NA,TRBV5-4,TGTGCCAGCAGCTTAGGCGGGACAAACTACAATGAGCAGTTCTTC,CASSLGGTNYNEQFF
TRBJ2-7,NA,TRBD1,TRBV5-1,TGCGCCAGCAGCGCCCGCCCTGTCCCGGGACAGACCTACGAGCAGTACTTC,CASSARPVPGQTYEQYF
TRBJ1-2,NA,NA,TRBV5-6,TGTGCCAGCAGCTTGGTGGGGTTGGATTACTATGGCTACACCTTC,CASSLVGLDYYGYTF
TRBJ2-1,NA,NA,TRBV28,TGTGCCAGCACTTCACAGGATTACAATGAGCAGTTCTTC,CASTSQDYNEQFF
TRBJ2-3,once,NA,TRBV19,TGTGCCAGTTCGCCAGGGGCGAGCACAGATACGCAGTATTTT,CASSPGASTDTQYF
TRBJ2-2,NA,TRBD1,TRBV5-1,TGCGCCAGCACCCCGCGGACAGGGTCCGCGAACACCGGGGAGCTGTTTTTT,CASTPRTGSANTGELFF
TRBJ2-7,NA,TRBD1,TRBV6-6,TGTGCCAGCAGTTATAAAGGACAGGGCTACGAGCAGTACTTC,CASSYKGQGYEQYF
TRBJ1-5,NA,NA,TRBV5-8,TGTGCCAGCAGCTTGGGGGGCCTTTATCAGCCCCAGCATTTT,CASSLGGLYQPQHF
TRBJ2-7,NA,NA,TRBV7-2,TGTGCCAGCAGCTTAATAGGGCTTTACGAGCAGTACTTC,CASSLIGLYEQYF
TRBJ2-7,NA,NA,TRBV5-6,TGTGCCAGCAGCCCTAGTCCCTTGAGGGAGCAGTACTTC,CASSPSPLREQYF
TRBJ1-5,NA,TRBD1,TRBV28,TGTGCCAGCAGTTCCATACAGGGGGCGGGTCAGCCCCAGCATTTT,CASSSIQGAGQPQHF
TRBJ2-3,NA,NA,TRBV7-2,TGTGCCAGCAGCTTAGTGGGAGATACGCAGTATTTT,CASSLVGDTQYF
TRBJ2-3,NA,NA,TRBV6-1,TGTGCCAGCAGTGGAACCTACACAGATACGCAGTATTTT,CASSGTYTDTQYF
TRBJ2-1,NA,TRBD2,TRBV28,TGTGCCAGCAGTTTCACCCTGGTACCGGGACTAGCGGAAAGCTCCTACAATGAGCAGTTCTTC,CASSFTLVPGLAESSYNEQFF
TRBJ2-1,NA,TRBD1,TRBV9,TGTGCCAGCAGCGTAGATATAACAGGGGGATACAATGAGCAGTTCTTC,CASSVDITGGYNEQFF
TRBJ1-2,NA,NA,TRBV12-5,TGTGCTAGTGGTTTGGGTACCGAGTCGTATGGCTACACCTTC,CASGLGTESYGYTF
TRBJ1-4,once,TRBD1,TRBV11-2,TGTGCCAGCAGCACCTGGGACAGCAATAATGAAAAACTGTTTTTT,CASSTWDSNNEKLFF